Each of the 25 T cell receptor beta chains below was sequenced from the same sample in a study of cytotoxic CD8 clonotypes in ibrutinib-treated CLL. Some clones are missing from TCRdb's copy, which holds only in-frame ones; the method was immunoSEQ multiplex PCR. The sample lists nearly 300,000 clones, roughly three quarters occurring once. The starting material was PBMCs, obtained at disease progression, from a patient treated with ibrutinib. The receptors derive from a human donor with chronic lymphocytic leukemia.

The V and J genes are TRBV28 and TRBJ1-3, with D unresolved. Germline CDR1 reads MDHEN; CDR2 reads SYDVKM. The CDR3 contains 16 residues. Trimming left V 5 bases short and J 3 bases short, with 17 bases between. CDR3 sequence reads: CASSPLMVFGGNTIYF. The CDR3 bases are TGTGCCAGCAGTCCCCTTATGGTTTTCGGTGGAAACACCATATATTTT.

The DNA for the CDR3 is TGCGCCAGCAGCCCGACCCCAGGGGTGACCCAGTACTTC. Protein product: CASSPTPGVTQYF. The rearrangement links TRBV5-1 to TRBJ2-5; possible D gene TRBD1, 6 bases. V lost 4 bases to trimming and J lost 7 bases, with 14 bases between them. Germline V gives CDR1 SGHRS, CDR2 YFSETQ. The CDR3 sequence is 13 residues long. Based on the CDR3 plus reference TRBV5-1 and TRBJ2-5, the full variable domain is KAGVTQTPRYLIKTRGQQVTLSCSPISGHRSVSWYQQTPGQGLQFLFEYFSETQRNKGNFPGRFSGRQFSNSRSEMNVSTLELGDSALYLCASSPTPGVTQYFGPGTRLLVL.

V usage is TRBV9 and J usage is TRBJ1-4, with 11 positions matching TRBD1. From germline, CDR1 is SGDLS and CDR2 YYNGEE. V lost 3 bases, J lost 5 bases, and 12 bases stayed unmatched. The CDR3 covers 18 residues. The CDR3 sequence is CASSGRTGQGEGNEKLFF. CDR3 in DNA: TGTGCCAGCAGCGGTAGGACGGGACAGGGGGAAGGGAATGAAAAACTGTTTTTT.

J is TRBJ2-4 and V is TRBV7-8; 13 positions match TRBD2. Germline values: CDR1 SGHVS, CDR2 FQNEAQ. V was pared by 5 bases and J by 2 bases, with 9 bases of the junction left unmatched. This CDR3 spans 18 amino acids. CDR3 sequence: CASSLRTSGSGTKNIQYF. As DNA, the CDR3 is TGTGCCAGCAGCCTCAGGACTAGCGGGAGTGGTACCAAAAACATTCAGTACTTC.

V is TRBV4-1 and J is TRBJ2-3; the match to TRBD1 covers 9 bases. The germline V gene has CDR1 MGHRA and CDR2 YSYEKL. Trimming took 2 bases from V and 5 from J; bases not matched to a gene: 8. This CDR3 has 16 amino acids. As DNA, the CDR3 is TGCGCCAGCAGCCAATTTGGGGACAGGGCCAAAGATACGCAGTATTTT. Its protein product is CASSQFGDRAKDTQYF.

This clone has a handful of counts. The CDR3, as DNA: TGTGCCAGCAGCGTAGGGGGGGCTGGTTTAACAGATACGCAGTATTTT. It yields the protein CASSVGGAGLTDTQYF. The V gene is TRBV9, the J gene TRBJ2-3, with D possibly being TRBD1 or TRBD2 (6 bases each). Per germline, CDR1 SGDLS and CDR2 YYNGEE. This CDR3 contains 16 residues. V was clipped by 0 bases and J by 3 bases, with 14 bases between them.

The CDR3 protein is CASSLQGAPNYGYTF. The CDR3 DNA follows: TGTGCCAGCAGCTTACAGGGGGCCCCTAACTATGGCTACACCTTC. The chain couples TRBV5-4 to TRBJ1-2; TRBD1 agrees at 9 bases. Germline V gene data show CDR1 as SGHNT and CDR2 as YYREEE (reference sequence). This CDR3 comprises 15 residues. V dropped 2 bases and J dropped 0; count of bases not matched to a gene: 2.

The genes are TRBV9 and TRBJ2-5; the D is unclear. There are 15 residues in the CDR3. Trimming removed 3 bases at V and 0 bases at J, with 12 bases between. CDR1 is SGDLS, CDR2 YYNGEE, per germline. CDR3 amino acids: CASSASLSYQETQYF. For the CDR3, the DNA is TGTGCCAGCAGCGCTTCGCTGTCGTACCAAGAGACCCAGTACTTC.

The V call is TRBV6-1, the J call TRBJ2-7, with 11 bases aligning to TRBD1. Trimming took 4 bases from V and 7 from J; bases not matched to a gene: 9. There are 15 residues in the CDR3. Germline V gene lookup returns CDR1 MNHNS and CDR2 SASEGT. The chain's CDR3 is CASSVSGTGGGEQYF. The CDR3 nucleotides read TGTGCCAGCAGTGTGTCCGGGACAGGGGGTGGGGAGCAGTACTTC.

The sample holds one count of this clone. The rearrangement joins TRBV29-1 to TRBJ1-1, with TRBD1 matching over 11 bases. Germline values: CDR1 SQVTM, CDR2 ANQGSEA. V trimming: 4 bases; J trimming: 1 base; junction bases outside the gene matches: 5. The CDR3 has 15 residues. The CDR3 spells CSVAGTGGWNTEAFF. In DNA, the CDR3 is TGCAGCGTTGCAGGGACAGGGGGTTGGAACACTGAAGCTTTCTTT.

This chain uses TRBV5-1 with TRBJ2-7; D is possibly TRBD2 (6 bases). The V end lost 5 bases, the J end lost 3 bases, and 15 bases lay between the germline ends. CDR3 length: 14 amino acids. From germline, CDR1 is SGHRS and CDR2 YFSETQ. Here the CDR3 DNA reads TGCGCCAGCAGTGTGGGGGGTTTAATCTACGAGCAGTACTTC. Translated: CASSVGGLIYEQYF.

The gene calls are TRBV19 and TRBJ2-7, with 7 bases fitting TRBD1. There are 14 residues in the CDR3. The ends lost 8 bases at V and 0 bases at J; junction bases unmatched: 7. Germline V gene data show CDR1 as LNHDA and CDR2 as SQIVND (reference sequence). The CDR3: CASAGTAFSYEQYF. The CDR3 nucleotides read TGTGCCAGTGCCGGGACAGCCTTCTCCTACGAGCAGTACTTC.

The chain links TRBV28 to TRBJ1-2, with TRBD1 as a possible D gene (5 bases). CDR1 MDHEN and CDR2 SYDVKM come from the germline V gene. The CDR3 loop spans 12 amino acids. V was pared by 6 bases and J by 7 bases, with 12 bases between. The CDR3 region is CASRGREGGYTF. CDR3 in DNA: TGTGCCAGCAGGGGCAGGGAGGGTGGCTACACCTTC.

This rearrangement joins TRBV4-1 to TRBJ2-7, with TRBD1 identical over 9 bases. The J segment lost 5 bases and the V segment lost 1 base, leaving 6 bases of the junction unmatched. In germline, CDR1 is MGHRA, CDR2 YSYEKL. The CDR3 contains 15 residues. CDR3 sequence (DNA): TGCGCCAGCAGCCAAGTGGGACAGGGATCCAACGAGCAGTACTTC. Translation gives CASSQVGQGSNEQYF.

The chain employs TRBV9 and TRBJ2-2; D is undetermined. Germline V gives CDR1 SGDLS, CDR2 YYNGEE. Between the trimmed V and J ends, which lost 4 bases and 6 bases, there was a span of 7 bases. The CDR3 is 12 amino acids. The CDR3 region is CASSSQAGELFF. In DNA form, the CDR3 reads TGTGCCAGCAGCTCCCAAGCCGGGGAGCTGTTTTTT.

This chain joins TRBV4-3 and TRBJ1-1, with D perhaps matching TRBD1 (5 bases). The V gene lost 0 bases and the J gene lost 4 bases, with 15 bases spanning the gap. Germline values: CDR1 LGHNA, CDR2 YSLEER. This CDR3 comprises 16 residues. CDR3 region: CASSQDWSGRGTEAFF. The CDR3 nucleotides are TGCGCCAGCAGCCAAGACTGGTCAGGGCGAGGCACTGAAGCTTTCTTT.

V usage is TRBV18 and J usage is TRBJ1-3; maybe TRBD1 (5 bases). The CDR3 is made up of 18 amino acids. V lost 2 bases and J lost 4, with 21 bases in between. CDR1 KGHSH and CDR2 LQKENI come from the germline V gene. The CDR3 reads CASSPTLSAWGLGNTIYF. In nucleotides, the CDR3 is TGTGCCAGCTCACCAACCCTCAGTGCTTGGGGCCTGGGAAACACCATATATTTT.

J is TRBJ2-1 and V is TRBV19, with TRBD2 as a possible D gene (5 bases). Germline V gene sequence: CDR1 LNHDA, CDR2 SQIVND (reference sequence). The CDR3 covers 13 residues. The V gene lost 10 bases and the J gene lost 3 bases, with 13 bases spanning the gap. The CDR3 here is CATADWIYNEQFF. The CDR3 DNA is TGTGCCACTGCGGACTGGATCTACAATGAGCAGTTCTTC. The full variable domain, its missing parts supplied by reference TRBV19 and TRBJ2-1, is DGGITQSPKYLFRKEGQNVTLSCEQNLNHDAMYWYRQDPGQGLRLIYYSQIVNDFQKGDIAEGYSVSREKKESFPLTVTSAQKNPTAFYLCATADWIYNEQFFGPGTRLTVL.

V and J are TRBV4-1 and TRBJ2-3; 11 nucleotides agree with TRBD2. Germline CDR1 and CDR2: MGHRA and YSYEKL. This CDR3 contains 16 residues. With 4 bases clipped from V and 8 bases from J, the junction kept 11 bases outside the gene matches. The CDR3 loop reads CASSRKTSGDPGTQYF. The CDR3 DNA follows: TGCGCCAGCAGCCGGAAGACTAGCGGGGACCCAGGTACGCAGTATTTT.

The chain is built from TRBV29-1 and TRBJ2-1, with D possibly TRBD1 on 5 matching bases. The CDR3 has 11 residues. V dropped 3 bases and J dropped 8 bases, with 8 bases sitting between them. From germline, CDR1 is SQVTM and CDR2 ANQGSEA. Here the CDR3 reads CSVDRQYEQFF. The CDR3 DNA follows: TGCAGCGTTGACCGACAGTATGAGCAGTTCTTC.

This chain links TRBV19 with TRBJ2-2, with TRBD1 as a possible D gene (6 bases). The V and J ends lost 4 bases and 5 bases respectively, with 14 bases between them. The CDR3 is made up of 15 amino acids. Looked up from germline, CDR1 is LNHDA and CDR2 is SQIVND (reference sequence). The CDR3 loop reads CASSRAGVLTGELFF. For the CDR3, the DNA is TGTGCCAGTAGTAGGGCAGGGGTTTTGACCGGGGAGCTGTTTTTT.

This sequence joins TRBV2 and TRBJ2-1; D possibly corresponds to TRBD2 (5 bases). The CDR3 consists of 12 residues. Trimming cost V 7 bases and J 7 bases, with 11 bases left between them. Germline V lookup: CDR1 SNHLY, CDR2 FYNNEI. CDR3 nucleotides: TGTGCCAGCAAGGAGCGGCCAAATGAGCAGTTCTTC. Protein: CASKERPNEQFF.

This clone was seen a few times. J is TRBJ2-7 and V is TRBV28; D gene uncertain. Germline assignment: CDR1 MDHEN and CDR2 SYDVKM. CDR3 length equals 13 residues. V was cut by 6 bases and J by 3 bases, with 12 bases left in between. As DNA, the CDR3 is TGTGCCAGCAGCCGGGCTCCTAACTACGAGCAGTACTTC. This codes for CASSRAPNYEQYF.

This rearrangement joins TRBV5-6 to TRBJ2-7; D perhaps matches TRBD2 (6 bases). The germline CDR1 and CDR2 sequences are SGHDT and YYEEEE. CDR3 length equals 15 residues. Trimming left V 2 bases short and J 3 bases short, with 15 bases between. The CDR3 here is CASSFQGTAFYEQYF. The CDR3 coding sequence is TGTGCCAGCAGCTTCCAAGGGACTGCATTCTACGAGCAGTACTTC.

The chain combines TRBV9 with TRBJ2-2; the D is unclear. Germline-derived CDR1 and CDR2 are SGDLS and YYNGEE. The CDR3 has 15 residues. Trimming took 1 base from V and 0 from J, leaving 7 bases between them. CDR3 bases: TGTGCCAGCAGCGTAAGTAGCTCGAACACCGGGGAGCTGTTTTTT. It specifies CASSVSSSNTGELFF.